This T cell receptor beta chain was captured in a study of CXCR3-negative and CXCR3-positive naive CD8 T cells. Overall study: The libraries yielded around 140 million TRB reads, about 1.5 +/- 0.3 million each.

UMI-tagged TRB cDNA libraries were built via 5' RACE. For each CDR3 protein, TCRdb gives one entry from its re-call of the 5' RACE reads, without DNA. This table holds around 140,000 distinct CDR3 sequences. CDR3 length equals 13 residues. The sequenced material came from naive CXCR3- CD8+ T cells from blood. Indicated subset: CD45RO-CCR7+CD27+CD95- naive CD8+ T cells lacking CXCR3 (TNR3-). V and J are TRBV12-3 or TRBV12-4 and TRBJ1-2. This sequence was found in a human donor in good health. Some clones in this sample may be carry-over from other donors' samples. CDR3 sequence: CAGSVGPDYGYTF.